This T cell receptor beta chain was identified during a study of chronic HIV infection and antiretroviral therapy (dated by TCRdb to the mid-2010s). The CDR3 runs 17 residues from the cysteine to the phenylalanine. Only the CDR3 region is kept as DNA, spanning 51 bases read in frame from base 1. CDR1 is given as MDHEN and CDR2 as SYDVKM, both from the germline V gene. Trimming costs V 7 bases and J 0 bases, and their ends lie 18 bases apart. Libraries were prepared through 5' RACE. These reads were obtained on an Illumina MiSeq. TCRdb reran the public reads through fastp at Q25 and MiXCR, keeping productive beta chains. Identical CDR3 proteins give one entry, which carries the most common genes and DNA. Counted in this sample were some 37,000 distinct CDR3 sequences; around 8.7% of them appeared once. The ten largest clonotypes hold 2.9% of the sample. Only a few counts were recorded for this clonotype. The clone's antigen remains unknown. No much larger clonotype is one base removed from it; base qualities were not supplied.

Recombination linked TRBV28 to TRBJ2-2; the D gene is possibly TRBD1 or TRBD2, with 5 bases matching each. The sequenced sample consisted of peripheral blood. The TCR originated in an adult who had HIV and had not received antiretroviral therapy, or was an uninfected healthy control (not recorded which). Read as DNA, the sequence is TGTGCCAGCACCGCAAGGGACGGCGGTTCGAACACCGGGGAGCTGTTTTTT. This encodes CASTARDGGSNTGELFF.